This TCR beta chain comes out of a study of blood T cell repertoires in COVID-19. Overall study: Donors in the United States, Italy and Spain gave samples during acute or convalescent COVID-19. PBMCs, B-cell-depleted T cells, or T cells were the source of the cDNA or gDNA that made up the material.

The CDR3 spans 15 residues. Germline V gene sequence: CDR1 MDHEN, CDR2 SYDVKM. Trimming stripped 8 bases from V and 4 bases from J, with 20 bases between. Under the authors' procedure: Counts of nucleated cells, estimated from reference gene primer amplification, were obtained. The protocol was immunoSEQ multiplex PCR, while the TCRdb copy is restricted to in-frame clones and leaves out a portion. D and trimming were read from the DNA, whereas the V and J calls and clone size are those reported in that table. The repertoire includes roughly 190,000 clones, more than 80% of them detected once, and 0.5% to 0.55% sits in the top ten.

The receptor comes from a man aged 50-59 years with acute or convalescent COVID-19. Sequencing used peripheral blood. The V and J genes are TRBV28 and TRBJ1-2, with D perhaps matching TRBD1 (6 bases). CDR3 in DNA: TGTGCCAGCTCCTTAGGGGGGGTAAAGGGCTATGGCTACACCTTC. The encoded protein is CASSLGGVKGYGYTF.